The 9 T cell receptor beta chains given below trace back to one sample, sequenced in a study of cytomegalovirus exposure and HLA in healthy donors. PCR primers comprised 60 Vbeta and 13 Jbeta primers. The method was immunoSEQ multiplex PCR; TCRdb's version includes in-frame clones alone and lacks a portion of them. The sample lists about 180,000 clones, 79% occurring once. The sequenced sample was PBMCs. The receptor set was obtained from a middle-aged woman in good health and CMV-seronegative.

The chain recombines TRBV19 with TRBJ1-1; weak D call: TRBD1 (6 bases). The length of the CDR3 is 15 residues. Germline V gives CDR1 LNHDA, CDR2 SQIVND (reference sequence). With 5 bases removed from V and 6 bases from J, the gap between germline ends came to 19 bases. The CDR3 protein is CASSLLQGPGAEAFF. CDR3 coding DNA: TGTGCCAGTAGTCTATTACAGGGACCAGGGGCTGAAGCTTTCTTT.

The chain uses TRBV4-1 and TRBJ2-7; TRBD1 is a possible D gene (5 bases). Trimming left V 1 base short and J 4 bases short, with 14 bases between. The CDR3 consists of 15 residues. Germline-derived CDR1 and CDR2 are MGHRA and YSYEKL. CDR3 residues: CASSQAGLRLYEQYF. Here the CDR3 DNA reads TGCGCCAGCAGCCAAGCAGGGTTGAGGCTGTACGAGCAGTACTTC.

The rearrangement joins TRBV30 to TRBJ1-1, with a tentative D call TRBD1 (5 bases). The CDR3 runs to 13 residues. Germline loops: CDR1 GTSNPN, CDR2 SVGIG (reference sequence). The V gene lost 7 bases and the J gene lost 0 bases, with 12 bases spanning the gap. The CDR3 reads CASLGPVNTEAFF. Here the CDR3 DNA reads TGTGCCTCATTGGGGCCGGTGAACACTGAAGCTTTCTTT.

CDR3 residues: CASSVVVVAGTEAFF. The CDR3 bases are TGTGCCAGCAGCGTAGTGGTGGTAGCCGGCACTGAAGCTTTCTTT. The chain uses TRBV9 and TRBJ1-1; D remains ambiguous. The CDR3 is 15 residues long. Per the germline V gene, CDR1 is SGDLS and CDR2 is YYNGEE. V lost 0 bases, J lost 4 bases, and 13 bases lay in between.

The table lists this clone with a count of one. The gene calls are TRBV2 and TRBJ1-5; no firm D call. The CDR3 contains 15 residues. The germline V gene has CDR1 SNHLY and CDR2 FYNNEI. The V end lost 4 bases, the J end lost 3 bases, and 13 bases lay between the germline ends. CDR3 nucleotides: TGTGCCAGCAGTGCTTTCTACGGGAACAATCAGCCCCAGCATTTT. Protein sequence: CASSAFYGNNQPQHF.

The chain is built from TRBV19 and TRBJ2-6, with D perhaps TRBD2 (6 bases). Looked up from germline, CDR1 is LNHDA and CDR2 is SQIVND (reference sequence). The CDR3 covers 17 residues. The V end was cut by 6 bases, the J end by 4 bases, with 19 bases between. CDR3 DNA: TGTGCCAGTAGATCACAGGCGGGATTTCCCGGGGCCAACGTCCTGACTTTC. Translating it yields CASRSQAGFPGANVLTF.

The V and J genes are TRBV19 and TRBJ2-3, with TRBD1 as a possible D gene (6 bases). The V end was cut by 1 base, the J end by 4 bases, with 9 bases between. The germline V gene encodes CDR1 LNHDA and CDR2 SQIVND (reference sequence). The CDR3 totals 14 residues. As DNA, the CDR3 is TGTGCCAGTAGTATAGGGGCAGGGGCAGATACGCAGTATTTT. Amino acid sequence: CASSIGAGADTQYF.

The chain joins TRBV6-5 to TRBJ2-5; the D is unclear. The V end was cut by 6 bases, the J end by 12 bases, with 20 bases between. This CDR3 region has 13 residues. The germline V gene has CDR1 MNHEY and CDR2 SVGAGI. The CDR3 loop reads CASRLAVERLEYF. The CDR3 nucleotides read TGTGCCAGCAGATTGGCCGTGGAGAGGTTGGAGTACTTC.

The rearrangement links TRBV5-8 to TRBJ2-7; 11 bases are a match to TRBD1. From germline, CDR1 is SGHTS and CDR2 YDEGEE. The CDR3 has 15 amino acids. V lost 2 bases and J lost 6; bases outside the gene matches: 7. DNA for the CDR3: TGTGCCAGCAGCTTCTTGGGACAGGGGGGCCTCGAGCAGTACTTC. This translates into CASSFLGQGGLEQYF.